Listed here are 19 T cell receptor beta chains from one sample, sequenced in a study of blood T cell repertoires in COVID-19. TCRdb keeps only in-frame clones here, not all; method: immunoSEQ multiplex PCR. There are more than 85,000 clones in the sample; more than 60% occur only once, and roughly 24% lies in the top ten. Sequences were obtained from peripheral blood. The receptor source for this set is a man in his 70s with acute or convalescent COVID-19.

The rearrangement joins TRBV9 to TRBJ2-1; D might be TRBD2 (6 bases). V shed 4 bases and J shed 10 bases, with 15 bases lying between them. CDR3 length: 13 amino acids. Germline V gene lookup returns CDR1 SGDLS and CDR2 YYNGEE. The CDR3 protein is CASSPLGGGEQFF. CDR3 DNA sequence: TGTGCCAGCAGCCCTCTGGGCGGAGGGGAGCAGTTCTTC.

The chain has TRBV3-1 (or the pseudogene TRBV3-2) and TRBJ1-2; D gene ambiguous. Trimming removed 3 bases at V and 8 bases at J, with 13 bases between. The CDR3 runs to 13 residues. Germline-derived CDR1 and CDR2 are LGHDT and YNNKEL (reference sequence). For the CDR3, the DNA is TGTGCCAGCAGCCAGGCAGTAACGAGGGGCTACACCTTC. Its translation is CASSQAVTRGYTF.

This chain joins TRBV6-5 and TRBJ2-5; 8 bases fit TRBD1. J gave up 5 bases and V 4 bases, and 3 bases lay outside the gene matches. Germline values: CDR1 MNHEY, CDR2 SVGAGI. The CDR3 has 13 residues. For the CDR3, the DNA is TGTGCCAGCAGTTGGGACAGGCGGGAGACCCAGTACTTC. It encodes CASSWDRRETQYF.

This chain uses TRBV9 with TRBJ2-1; D unclear. The ends were cut back, 0 bases at V and 6 bases at J, with 16 bases in the middle. The CDR3 spans 16 residues. CDR1 SGDLS and CDR2 YYNGEE come from the germline V gene. CDR3: CASSVVTGRLLNEQFF. The CDR3 DNA reads as TGTGCCAGCAGCGTAGTTACGGGTCGCCTCCTCAATGAGCAGTTCTTC.

The chain uses TRBV5-1 and TRBJ2-1, with 14 bases aligning to TRBD2. V gave up 3 bases and J gave up 4 bases; unmatched junction bases: 3. Germline V gene sequence: CDR1 SGHRS, CDR2 YFSETQ. This CDR3 is built from 16 residues. The CDR3 region has the DNA TGCGCCAGCAGCTCGGGACTAGCGGGAGATTACAATGAGCAGTTCTTC. Translated, it gives CASSSGLAGDYNEQFF. Full variable domain (missing parts from reference TRBV5-1 and TRBJ2-1): KAGVTQTPRYLIKTRGQQVTLSCSPISGHRSVSWYQQTPGQGLQFLFEYFSETQRNKGNFPGRFSGRQFSNSRSEMNVSTLELGDSALYLCASSSGLAGDYNEQFFGPGTRLTVL.

V and J are TRBV3-1 (or the pseudogene TRBV3-2) and TRBJ1-4; D gene uncertain. Germline-derived CDR1 and CDR2 are LGHDT and YNNKEL (reference sequence). The CDR3 loop spans 13 amino acids. Trimming removed 3 bases at V and 5 bases at J, with 7 bases between. The CDR3 here is CASSQGINEKLFF. In nucleotides, the CDR3 is TGTGCCAGCAGCCAGGGCATAAATGAAAAACTGTTTTTT.

V and J are TRBV7-2 and TRBJ2-7; D possibly corresponds to TRBD1 (5 bases). V lost 5 bases and J 2 bases, leaving 10 bases between the germline ends. There are 13 residues in the CDR3. Germline V gene sequence: CDR1 SGHTA, CDR2 FQGNSA. The CDR3: CASSPQVTYEQYF. CDR3 sequence (DNA): TGTGCCAGCAGCCCACAGGTTACCTACGAGCAGTACTTC.

J is TRBJ1-4 and V is TRBV7-2; no definite D call. CDR1 SGHTA and CDR2 FQGNSA come from the germline V gene. CDR3 length equals 15 residues. Deletions cut 5 bases from V and 4 bases from J, with 14 bases between. For the CDR3, the DNA is TGTGCCAGCAGCCCTTTGGCTAGATATAATGAAAAACTGTTTTTT. Amino acids: CASSPLARYNEKLFF.

This chain uses TRBV5-1 with TRBJ2-1; TRBD2 matches at 14 bases. V trimming: 3 bases; J trimming: 6 bases; junction bases outside the gene matches: 2. CDR3 length: 15 amino acids. The germline V gene encodes CDR1 SGHRS and CDR2 YFSETQ. CDR3: CASSWGLAGANEQFF. In nucleotides, the CDR3 is TGCGCCAGCAGCTGGGGACTAGCGGGGGCCAATGAGCAGTTCTTC.

The V and J genes are TRBV7-9 and TRBJ2-7; possibly TRBD1 for D (5 bases). V lost 1 base, J lost 6 bases, and 16 bases lay in between. This CDR3 is built from 15 residues. Germline V gene sequence: CDR1 SEHNR, CDR2 FQNEAQ (reference sequence). The CDR3 DNA reads TGTGCCAGCAGCTTAGAACCGTGGCAGGGTGGCGAGCAGTACTTC. It translates to CASSLEPWQGGEQYF.

This clone is a singleton in its sample. The chain recombines TRBV2 with TRBJ1-2; D gene ambiguous. The CDR3 totals 13 residues. Germline V gene lookup returns CDR1 SNHLY and CDR2 FYNNEI. Trimming removed 4 bases at V and 1 base at J, with 7 bases between. CDR3 in DNA: TGTGCCAGCAGTGGTGGCAATAACTATGGCTACACCTTC. It encodes CASSGGNNYGYTF.

The gene calls are TRBV6-2 or TRBV6-3 and TRBJ1-2; TRBD1 matches 8 bases. This CDR3 has 15 amino acids. CDR1 and CDR2 from the germline V gene are MNHEY and SVGEGT. V lost 5 bases to trimming and J lost 7 bases; unmatched junction nucleotides: 12. The DNA of the CDR3 is TGTGCCAGCAGTGCAGGGGGCGCGGTGTATTTTGGCTACACCTTC. It yields the protein CASSAGGAVYFGYTF.

The V and J genes are TRBV7-9 and TRBJ1-3; 7 bases match TRBD1. Germline lookup yields CDR1 SEHNR and CDR2 FQNEAQ (reference sequence). V lost 2 bases and J lost 0; bases outside the gene matches: 10. The CDR3 is made up of 18 amino acids. CDR3 in DNA: TGTGCCAGCAGCTTACCCGCGGATACAGGGGACTCTGGAAACACCATATATTTT. Its protein is CASSLPADTGDSGNTIYF.

This clone was seen a single time. The chain combines TRBV4-2 with TRBJ2-5; TRBD2 matches 8 bases. The CDR3 loop spans 17 amino acids. Trimming at V came to 4 bases and at J to 5 bases, leaving 15 bases not matched to a gene. The germline V gene encodes CDR1 LGHNA and CDR2 YNFKEQ. CDR3 nucleotides: TGTGCCAGCAGCCGCGGGGGGAGCAGGAGGAATGGGGAGACCCAGTACTTC. Protein sequence: CASSRGGSRRNGETQYF.

V usage is TRBV11-3 and J usage is TRBJ2-5; D is possibly TRBD1 (6 bases). V was clipped by 0 bases and J by 5 bases, with 19 bases between them. The CDR3 loop spans 17 amino acids. CDR1 and CDR2 (germline): SGHNT, YENEEA. The CDR3 loop is CASSLDGGAAATETQYF. CDR3 sequence (DNA): TGTGCCAGCAGCTTAGATGGGGGCGCAGCGGCGACTGAGACCCAGTACTTC.

The rearrangement uses TRBV4-2 and TRBJ2-7, with 10 bases fitting TRBD2. Germline values: CDR1 LGHNA, CDR2 YNFKEQ. The V gene end was trimmed by 0 bases and the J gene end by 3 bases; junction bases not matched to a gene: 11. This CDR3 has 18 residues. The DNA of the CDR3 is TGTGCCAGCAGCCAAGATCTGTTGGTAATAGCGGGAGGCTACGAGCAGTACTTC. It yields the protein CASSQDLLVIAGGYEQYF.

DNA for the CDR3: TGTGCCAGCAGCATGATTGGACAGATCTACGAGCAGTACTTC. Translation: CASSMIGQIYEQYF. The J gene is TRBJ2-7, the V gene TRBV5-4; a weak D match, TRBD1 (6 bases). CDR1 and CDR2 from the germline V gene are SGHNT and YYREEE (reference sequence). The CDR3 covers 14 residues. Trimming cost V 4 bases and J 3 bases, with 14 bases left between them.

The CDR3 nucleotides read TGTGCCAGCAGTTTTTCCCGGGACAGCCGGTACGAGCAGTACTTC. Translation gives CASSFSRDSRYEQYF. The chain recombines TRBV6-5 with TRBJ2-7; 7 bases fit TRBD1. CDR3 size: 15 residues. V gave up 4 bases and J gave up 4 bases; unmatched junction bases: 10. Germline V gene lookup returns CDR1 MNHEY and CDR2 SVGAGI.

V usage is TRBV19 and J usage is TRBJ1-2; TRBD1 agrees at 9 bases. Germline V gives CDR1 LNHDA, CDR2 SQIVND (reference sequence). The junction had 0 bases not matched to a gene; V was cut back by 5 bases and J by 5 bases. This CDR3 has 12 residues. The CDR3 nucleotides are TGTGCCAGTAGTGACAGGGGGTATGGCTACACCTTC. It translates to CASSDRGYGYTF.